Following are 9 T cell receptor beta chains from one sample sequenced in a study of shared clonotypes between healthy human individuals. Sequenced by immunoSEQ multiplex PCR; TCRdb stores in-frame clones only, minus some. The sample consists of about 2.3 million clones, 85% to 95% of them appearing once. Specimen: naive CD4+ T cells from PBMCs. Sample subset: CD45RA+ positively selected. These receptors all stem from a man between 18 and 35 years old in good health. Some clones in this sample may be carry-over from other donors' samples.

The chain combines TRBV6-6 with TRBJ2-1; 9 nucleotides agree with TRBD2. The germline CDR1 and CDR2 sequences are MNHNY and SVGAGI (reference sequence). This CDR3 contains 15 residues. V dropped 1 base and J dropped 5; count of bases not matched to a gene: 3. The CDR3 region has the DNA TGTGCCAGCAGTTACTGGGCGGGAGGGGACAATGAGCAGTTCTTC. It encodes CASSYWAGGDNEQFF.

V gene TRBV19 combines with J gene TRBJ2-1; D gene uncertain. This CDR3 is 18 amino acids long. The V end was cut by 5 bases, the J end by 5 bases, with 25 bases between. CDR1 is LNHDA and CDR2 is SQIVND in the germline V gene (reference sequence). The CDR3, as DNA: TGTGCCAGTAGTGCACACCCCTACACGACCTCTCCCCACAATGAGCAGTTCTTC. This codes for CASSAHPYTTSPHNEQFF.

The J gene is TRBJ2-1, the V gene TRBV11-2; 7 nucleotides align to TRBD1. With V trimmed by 5 bases and J by 3 bases, 10 bases remained unmatched. This CDR3 region has 16 residues. CDR1 is SGHAT, CDR2 FQNNGV, per germline. The CDR3 sequence: CASSPNPGGYYNEQFF. In DNA form, the CDR3 reads TGTGCCAGCAGCCCTAATCCAGGGGGATACTACAATGAGCAGTTCTTC.

The rearrangement uses TRBV7-6 and TRBJ2-3; D is undetermined. Trimming shortened V by 0 bases and J by 0 bases, and 13 bases separated the two germline ends. The CDR3 spans 17 residues. Germline assignment: CDR1 SGHVS and CDR2 FNYEAQ. CDR3: CASSLAFSYQSTDTQYF. CDR3 DNA: TGTGCCAGCAGCTTAGCCTTTAGTTACCAGAGCACAGATACGCAGTATTTT.

This chain joins TRBV7-9 and TRBJ1-5, with 9 bases lining up with TRBD1. V shed 4 bases and J 6 bases; nucleotides not matched to a gene: 7. Germline CDR1 SEHNR, CDR2 FQNEAQ (reference sequence). This CDR3 is built from 15 residues. The CDR3 sequence is CASSSTGTGSQPQHF. As DNA, the CDR3 is TGTGCCAGCAGCTCCACCGGGACAGGGAGTCAGCCCCAGCATTTT.

The genes are TRBV6-1 and TRBJ2-1; 12 bases align to TRBD2. The CDR3 is made up of 16 amino acids. Germline V gene sequence: CDR1 MNHNS, CDR2 SASEGT. V lost 4 bases and J lost 6; bases outside the gene matches: 7. In DNA, the CDR3 is TGTGCCAGCAGTGGGTCCGGGACTAGCGGGTTCAATGAGCAGTTCTTC. As protein: CASSGSGTSGFNEQFF.

The chain combines TRBV5-8 with TRBJ1-5; D ambiguous. The germline V gene has CDR1 SGHTS and CDR2 YDEGEE. This CDR3 is 17 amino acids long. V lost 3 bases, J lost 0 bases, and 16 bases lay in between. This chain's CDR3 is CASSSRIWRDSNQPQHF. The CDR3 nucleotides are TGTGCCAGCAGCTCTCGAATTTGGAGAGATAGCAATCAGCCCCAGCATTTT.

On this clone: This CDR3 is missing its conserved last phenylalanine or tryptophan, likely due to a read error. The DNA is left out, because the CDR3 cannot be placed on it with certainty; the CDR3 is given as TCRdb lists it. The V and J genes are TRBV18 and TRBJ2-7; TRBD2 was called by the table and not checked on the DNA. The CDR3 is 13 residues long, ends included. CDR1 is KGHSH and CDR2 is LQKENI in the germline V gene. CDR3: CASSPTGEGTGSL.

This chain connects TRBV28 to TRBJ2-1; 7 nucleotides agree with TRBD1. Per germline, CDR1 MDHEN and CDR2 SYDVKM. The CDR3 is 16 amino acids. V lost 6 bases and J lost 4; bases outside the gene matches: 12. CDR3 loop: CASSQLGGQIYNEQFF. CDR3 coding DNA: TGTGCCAGCAGCCAATTAGGGGGACAGATTTACAATGAGCAGTTCTTC.